The T cell receptor beta chain under discussion was sequenced for a study of blood T cell repertoires in COVID-19. In the study overall: Sites in the United States, Italy and Spain provided acute and convalescent COVID-19 samples. PBMCs, B-cell-depleted T cells, or T cells were the source of the cDNA or gDNA that made up the material.

This CDR3 has 18 amino acids. V lost 6 bases and J lost 1; bases outside the gene matches: 11. Germline lookup yields CDR1 MDHEN and CDR2 SYDVKM. How the authors handled the data: Nucleated cell counts were estimated from reference gene primer amplification. Some clones are missing from TCRdb's copy, which holds only in-frame ones; the method was immunoSEQ multiplex PCR. V, J and clone size reflect that table, while D and trimming were determined from the DNA. The repertoire consists of over 55,000 clones, with around four fifths occurring once and the leading ten covering over 40%. This sequence originates from a human donor in a cohort sampled during active COVID-19. This sequence joins TRBV28 and TRBJ2-1, with 11 bases fitting TRBD1. Input material: peripheral blood. CDR3 residues: CASRRGQGASLSYNEQFF. CDR3 DNA: TGTGCCAGCAGGCGAGGACAGGGGGCAAGTCTTTCCTACAATGAGCAGTTCTTC.